The 18 T cell receptor beta chains listed next were all sequenced from one sample in a study of cytomegalovirus exposure and HLA in healthy donors. Primers for the PCR totalled 60 Vbeta and 13 Jbeta. Generated by immunoSEQ multiplex PCR, the TCRdb table keeps only in-frame clones and is missing some. This table holds around 150,000 clones, approximately 67% found once. The specimen sequenced was PBMCs. The receptors derive from a woman under 30 in good health and CMV-seropositive.

This clone came up once. The chain recombines TRBV7-9 with TRBJ1-6; no clear D. The CDR3 runs 14 residues. Germline V gives CDR1 SEHNR, CDR2 FQNEAQ (reference sequence). Trimming left V 5 bases short and J 7 bases short, with 12 bases between. The CDR3 loop reads CASSLTDGNSPLHF. The CDR3, as DNA: TGTGCCAGCAGCCTTACCGACGGGAATTCACCCCTCCACTTT.

This sequence joins TRBV5-1 and TRBJ2-7; the match to TRBD1 covers 7 bases. The CDR3 consists of 14 residues. Germline trimming cut 7 bases from V and 5 bases from J; bases unmatched to any gene: 12. CDR1 and CDR2 (germline): SGHRS, YFSETQ. Here the CDR3 reads CASEEATGSDEQYF. CDR3 nucleotides: TGCGCCAGCGAGGAAGCGACAGGGTCAGACGAGCAGTACTTC.

The V gene is TRBV27, the J gene TRBJ1-1; D gene unclear. Germline loops: CDR1 MNHEY, CDR2 SMNVEV (reference sequence). The V and J ends lost 3 bases and 5 bases respectively, with 10 bases between them. The CDR3 has 13 residues. CDR3 sequence: CASSFGWETEAFF. DNA for the CDR3: TGTGCCAGCAGTTTCGGATGGGAGACTGAAGCTTTCTTT.

This chain connects TRBV27 to TRBJ2-1; D may be TRBD1 (6 bases). This CDR3 contains 16 residues. Germline V CDR1 and CDR2: MNHEY, SMNVEV (reference sequence). V lost 5 bases and J lost 5, with 19 bases in between. Here the CDR3 reads CASSPLGQGSHNEQFF. Written as DNA, the CDR3 is TGTGCCAGCAGTCCCCTTGGGCAGGGGTCCCACAATGAGCAGTTCTTC.

This clone turned up a few times. The genes are TRBV5-1 and TRBJ1-1; TRBD1 might be the D (6 bases). Trimming took off 0 bases at V and 0 bases at J, with 9 bases between the two ends. The CDR3 length is 15 residues. CDR1 is SGHRS, CDR2 YFSETQ, per germline. The CDR3 protein is CASSLVGAMNTEAFF. The CDR3 bases are TGCGCCAGCAGCTTGGTGGGGGCGATGAACACTGAAGCTTTCTTT.

The gene calls are TRBV5-1 and TRBJ1-4; D not certain. Germline loops: CDR1 SGHRS, CDR2 YFSETQ. V lost 4 bases to trimming and J lost 4 bases, with 23 bases between them. This CDR3 comprises 18 residues. The CDR3 spells CASSLFPAGGSLNEKLFF. CDR3 sequence (DNA): TGCGCCAGCAGCCTTTTCCCTGCGGGCGGCTCCCTTAATGAAAAACTGTTTTTT.

This chain connects TRBV5-4 to TRBJ1-2; 9 nucleotides line up with TRBD1. The CDR3 runs to 13 residues. V shed 3 bases and J 4 bases; nucleotides not matched to a gene: 1. Germline CDR1 reads SGHNT; CDR2 reads YYREEE (reference sequence). CDR3: CASSSDRGYGYTF. CDR3 nucleotides: TGTGCCAGCAGCTCGGACAGGGGCTATGGCTACACCTTC.

The chain joins TRBV4-3 to TRBJ2-3, with D tentatively TRBD1 (5 bases). The ends were cut back, 1 base at V and 7 bases at J, with 9 bases in the middle. Germline V CDR1 and CDR2: LGHNA, YSLEER. The CDR3 extends over 13 amino acids. DNA for the CDR3: TGCGCCAGCAGCCAAGGGGGCTCCCATACGCAGTATTTT. It encodes CASSQGGSHTQYF.

The chain uses TRBV18 and TRBJ1-4; TRBD1 is a possible D gene (6 bases). V dropped 3 bases and J dropped 8 bases, with 19 bases sitting between them. The CDR3 length is 16 residues. Germline V lookup: CDR1 KGHSH, CDR2 LQKENI. In DNA, the CDR3 is TGTGCCAGCTCACCGAGGGTTGGGACACGCGCCGAAAAACTGTTTTTT. This encodes CASSPRVGTRAEKLFF.

This clone was detected a few times. The chain couples TRBV18 to TRBJ2-3, with D possibly being TRBD2 (6 bases). Germline lookup yields CDR1 KGHSH and CDR2 LQKENI. The CDR3 is 17 residues long. V dropped 3 bases and J dropped 0 bases, with 16 bases sitting between them. The CDR3 sequence is CASSPSGRGFSTDTQYF. The CDR3 region has the DNA TGTGCCAGCTCACCCAGCGGTCGGGGGTTTAGCACAGATACGCAGTATTTT.

The chain couples TRBV2 to TRBJ2-1, with D tentatively TRBD1 (5 bases). Germline V lookup: CDR1 SNHLY, CDR2 FYNNEI. The CDR3 contains 14 residues. Between the trimmed V and J ends, which lost 4 bases and 8 bases, there was a span of 15 bases. This chain's CDR3 is CASSGVTVGDEQFF. CDR3 in DNA: TGTGCCAGCAGTGGTGTGACAGTAGGGGATGAGCAGTTCTTC.

V and J are TRBV9 and TRBJ2-5; no firm D call. The CDR3 has 13 amino acids. The V end lost 4 bases, the J end lost 5 bases, and 12 bases lay between the germline ends. Germline-derived CDR1 and CDR2 are SGDLS and YYNGEE. CDR3 DNA: TGTGCCAGCAGCCCTCCAAGTCGGGAGACCCAGTACTTC. Its translation: CASSPPSRETQYF.

This clone was seen a few times. The chain carries TRBV2 and TRBJ2-7; maybe TRBD1 (6 bases). Germline V gene sequence: CDR1 SNHLY, CDR2 FYNNEI. This CDR3 has 14 residues. V was clipped by 2 bases and J by 3 bases, with 11 bases between them. DNA of the CDR3: TGTGCCAGCAGTGAAAGGGCAGGGGACTACGAGCAGTACTTC. It specifies CASSERAGDYEQYF.

The chain recombines TRBV18 with TRBJ2-5, with D uncertain. Germline V gene sequence: CDR1 KGHSH, CDR2 LQKENI. The CDR3 extends over 11 amino acids. V shed 4 bases and J shed 5 bases, with 5 bases lying between them. The CDR3 DNA reads TGTGCCAGCTCACACGGGGAGACCCAGTACTTC. Translation: CASSHGETQYF.

The rearrangement links TRBV4-2 to TRBJ2-6; 12 bases map to TRBD1. Germline CDR1 and CDR2: LGHNA and YNFKEQ. This CDR3 has 18 residues. V shed 0 bases, J shed 2 bases, and the junction held 2 bases outside the gene matches. CDR3 DNA sequence: TGTGCCAGCAGCCAAGATAGGGACAGGGGGCCTGGGGCCAACGTCCTGACTTTC. Translation: CASSQDRDRGPGANVLTF.

V gene TRBV27 combines with J gene TRBJ2-6; 8 bases are a match to TRBD1. The CDR3 is 21 residues long. Germline lookup yields CDR1 MNHEY and CDR2 SMNVEV (reference sequence). V gave up 1 base and J gave up 0 bases; unmatched junction bases: 14. This chain's CDR3 is CASSLYPLGQGPHSGANVLTF. The DNA for the CDR3 is TGTGCCAGCAGTTTATACCCCCTCGGACAGGGTCCTCACTCTGGGGCCAACGTCCTGACTTTC.

The V and J genes are TRBV18 and TRBJ1-1; a possible D gene is TRBD1 (6 bases). The CDR3 loop spans 13 amino acids. The germline V and J ends were trimmed by 6 bases and 3 bases, with 11 bases remaining between them. Germline V CDR1 and CDR2: KGHSH, LQKENI. CDR3 coding DNA: TGTGCCAGCTCGCAGTCAGGGGACACTGAAGCTTTCTTT. Its protein is CASSQSGDTEAFF.

The J gene is TRBJ1-4, the V gene TRBV4-1, with TRBD1 matching over 7 bases. The CDR3 is 15 amino acids. CDR1 and CDR2 from the germline V gene are MGHRA and YSYEKL. V was pared by 2 bases and J by 6 bases, with 6 bases of the junction left unmatched. The CDR3 DNA reads TGCGCCAGCAGCCAACAGGCAGGGGGGTATGAAAAACTGTTTTTT. Its translation: CASSQQAGGYEKLFF.